One sample yielded the 22 T cell receptor beta chains listed below, sequenced in a study of cytomegalovirus exposure and HLA in healthy donors. The data were produced by immunoSEQ multiplex PCR, yet TCRdb's version contains in-frame clones alone and is incomplete. The profile covers about 200,000 clones, with roughly 88% appearing a single time and 13% taken by the ten largest. Sequenced input: PBMCs. The receptors were sampled from a woman in her 30s in good health and CMV-seropositive.

The V and J genes are TRBV30 and TRBJ2-1, with a tentative D call TRBD2 (6 bases). Trimming left V 4 bases short and J 8 bases short, with 12 bases between. The CDR3 has 12 amino acids. The germline gives CDR1 GTSNPN, CDR2 SVGIG (reference sequence). Here the CDR3 DNA reads TGTGCCTGGACCTACTCGGGGGATGAGCAGTTCTTC. It encodes CAWTYSGDEQFF.

The chain employs TRBV2 and TRBJ1-5; D is unresolved. Germline lookup yields CDR1 SNHLY and CDR2 FYNNEI. The V end was cut by 3 bases, the J end by 4 bases, with 4 bases between. CDR3 length: 12 residues. CDR3 loop: CASSDRNQPQHF. CDR3 in DNA: TGTGCCAGCAGTGATCGGAATCAGCCCCAGCATTTT.

This clone has just one count. CDR3 protein: CASSRGLEPKQYF. In DNA form, the CDR3 reads TGCGCCAGCAGCCGGGGTTTAGAGCCGAAGCAGTACTTC. The chain couples TRBV5-1 to TRBJ2-7; D might be TRBD2 (5 bases). Germline V lookup: CDR1 SGHRS, CDR2 YFSETQ. V was shortened by 4 bases and J by 8 bases, with 16 bases between the two germline ends. The CDR3 runs 13 residues.

CDR3 nucleotides: TGCGCCAGCAGCTTAGGGACAGTAGGAATGAACACTGAAGCTTTCTTT. It yields the protein CASSLGTVGMNTEAFF. The V and J genes are TRBV5-1 and TRBJ1-1; TRBD1 matches 7 bases. The J segment lost 0 bases and the V segment lost 2 bases, leaving 7 bases of the junction unmatched. Germline V gene lookup returns CDR1 SGHRS and CDR2 YFSETQ. This CDR3 has 16 residues. The whole variable domain, remainder taken from reference TRBV5-1 and TRBJ1-1, is KAGVTQTPRYLIKTRGQQVTLSCSPISGHRSVSWYQQTPGQGLQFLFEYFSETQRNKGNFPGRFSGRQFSNSRSEMNVSTLELGDSALYLCASSLGTVGMNTEAFFGQGTRLTVV.

This clone was counted between two and nine times. This chain uses TRBV6-1 with TRBJ2-1, with D perhaps TRBD2 (5 bases). V dropped 6 bases and J dropped 2 bases, with 8 bases sitting between them. The CDR3 length is 13 residues. Germline loops: CDR1 MNHNS, CDR2 SASEGT. The CDR3 is CASSGVPYNEQFF. CDR3 DNA sequence: TGTGCCAGCAGCGGGGTCCCCTACAATGAGCAGTTCTTC.

In its sample, this clone was seen once. The chain links TRBV30 to TRBJ2-2; a weak D match, TRBD2 (6 bases). The germline CDR1 and CDR2 sequences are GTSNPN and SVGIG (reference sequence). The V end lost 3 bases, the J end lost 6 bases, and 11 bases lay between the germline ends. The CDR3 has 13 residues. Here the CDR3 DNA reads TGTGCCTGGAGCCGACTAGTATCCGGGGAGCTGTTTTTT. This gives the protein CAWSRLVSGELFF. Full variable domain (missing parts from reference TRBV30 and TRBJ2-2): SQTIHQWPATLVQPVGSPLSLECTVEGTSNPNLYWYRQAAGRGLQLLFYSVGIGQISSEVPQNLSASRPQDRQFILSSKKLLLSDSGFYLCAWSRLVSGELFFGEGSRLTVL.

The gene calls are TRBV9 and TRBJ1-1; D possibly corresponds to TRBD1 (5 bases). From germline, CDR1 is SGDLS and CDR2 YYNGEE. V lost 0 bases and J lost 1, with 10 bases in between. This CDR3 is built from 15 residues. DNA of the CDR3: TGTGCCAGCAGCGTAGTGCCAGGGTCGAACACTGAAGCTTTCTTT. This translates into CASSVVPGSNTEAFF.

The V gene is TRBV15, the J gene TRBJ2-7, with 9 bases matching TRBD2. CDR1 LNHNV and CDR2 YYDKDF come from the germline V gene (reference sequence). The CDR3 covers 13 residues. V dropped 6 bases and J dropped 1; count of bases not matched to a gene: 1. CDR3 sequence: CATRTSGSYEQYF. CDR3 coding DNA: TGTGCCACCAGGACTAGCGGTTCCTACGAGCAGTACTTC. The full variable domain, rest sourced from reference TRBV15 and TRBJ2-7, is DAMVIQNPRYQVTQFGKPVTLSCSQTLNHNVMYWYQQKSSQAPKLLFHYYDKDFNNEADTPDNFQSRRPNTSFCFLDIRSPGLGDTAMYLCATRTSGSYEQYFGPGTRLTVT.

The gene calls are TRBV28 and TRBJ2-1; 8 nucleotides agree with TRBD2. Germline values: CDR1 MDHEN, CDR2 SYDVKM. V lost 8 bases, J lost 5 bases, and 11 bases stayed unmatched. This CDR3 comprises 15 residues. CDR3 loop: CASRGRSWSNNEQFF. As DNA, the CDR3 is TGTGCCAGCCGCGGGAGGAGCTGGTCTAACAATGAGCAGTTCTTC.

This sequence joins TRBV5-1 and TRBJ1-3; D possibly corresponds to TRBD1 (6 bases). The ends were cut back, 0 bases at V and 0 bases at J, with 7 bases in the middle. The germline V gene encodes CDR1 SGHRS and CDR2 YFSETQ. The CDR3 totals 15 residues. DNA for the CDR3: TGCGCCAGCAGCTTGGCCAGGGGCTCTGGAAACACCATATATTTT. This gives the protein CASSLARGSGNTIYF.

The V call is TRBV7-2, the J call TRBJ1-1; maybe TRBD1 (6 bases). V shed 2 bases and J shed 3 bases, with 13 bases lying between them. Germline-derived CDR1 and CDR2 are SGHTA and FQGNSA. This CDR3 has 15 amino acids. The CDR3 here is CASSLTPQGYTEAFF. CDR3 bases: TGTGCCAGCAGCTTAACGCCACAGGGATACACTGAAGCTTTCTTT.

This clone was observed a few times. This chain links TRBV6-1 with TRBJ1-1, with D unclear. CDR1 MNHNS and CDR2 SASEGT come from the germline V gene. There are 13 residues in the CDR3. Trimming removed 5 bases from V and 4 bases from J, with 11 bases in between. The CDR3 loop is CASSSRDGTEAFF. CDR3 DNA: TGTGCCAGCAGTTCTCGAGATGGCACTGAAGCTTTCTTT.

V and J are TRBV10-1 and TRBJ2-7; D not resolved. The CDR3 is made up of 13 amino acids. V was pared by 2 bases and J by 0 bases, with 5 bases between. Germline V lookup: CDR1 WNHNN, CDR2 SYGVQD (reference sequence). CDR3 in DNA: TGCGCCAGCAGTGAGGGCATCTCCTACGAGCAGTACTTC. Its protein is CASSEGISYEQYF.

J is TRBJ1-5 and V is TRBV15, with TRBD1 matching over 7 bases. Trimming cost V 0 bases and J 3 bases; bases outside gene matches: 2. This CDR3 comprises 15 residues. Per germline, CDR1 LNHNV and CDR2 YYDKDF (reference sequence). The CDR3 here is CATSRDGQDNQPQHF. DNA of the CDR3: TGTGCCACCAGCAGAGACGGACAGGACAATCAGCCCCAGCATTTT.

The chain carries TRBV4-2 and TRBJ2-3, with 7 bases matching TRBD1. V lost 4 bases, J lost 2 bases, and 9 bases stayed unmatched. The CDR3 length is 16 residues. Germline V gene lookup returns CDR1 LGHNA and CDR2 YNFKEQ. The CDR3 sequence is CASSRRGQSATDTQYF. Here the CDR3 DNA reads TGTGCCAGCAGCCGACGGGGACAGTCAGCCACAGATACGCAGTATTTT.

V is TRBV28 and J is TRBJ2-7; D may be TRBD1 (5 bases). Trimming shortened V by 4 bases and J by 6 bases, and 34 bases separated the two germline ends. Looked up from germline, CDR1 is MDHEN and CDR2 is SYDVKM. The CDR3 is 20 amino acids. The CDR3 loop reads CASSSVSPSPFQGIVGEQYF. For the CDR3, the DNA is TGTGCCAGCAGTTCAGTCTCGCCTTCCCCCTTCCAGGGAATTGTGGGCGAGCAGTACTTC.

The chain uses TRBV7-2 and TRBJ2-1, with 9 bases identical to TRBD1. The CDR3 runs 19 residues. V shed 0 bases, J shed 2 bases, and the junction held 11 bases outside the gene matches. Germline values: CDR1 SGHTA, CDR2 FQGNSA. The DNA for the CDR3 is TGTGCCAGCAGCTTAGCTGGGGATGTCTGGACAGGGGCCTACAATGAGCAGTTCTTC. Its translation: CASSLAGDVWTGAYNEQFF.

CDR3 in amino acids: CASTISGVYGYTF. The CDR3 DNA reads TGTGCCAGTACCATTTCAGGGGTCTATGGCTACACCTTC. The V gene is TRBV28, the J gene TRBJ1-2; D possibly corresponds to TRBD1 (6 bases). V was pared by 9 bases and J by 4 bases, with 15 bases between. Looked up from germline, CDR1 is MDHEN and CDR2 is SYDVKM. The CDR3 consists of 13 residues.

The rearrangement links TRBV18 to TRBJ1-1, with D unresolved. Per the germline V gene, CDR1 is KGHSH and CDR2 is LQKENI. The CDR3 is made up of 13 amino acids. Trimming removed 2 bases from V and 2 bases from J, with 6 bases in between. The CDR3 sequence: CASSPIKNTEAFF. The CDR3 DNA follows: TGTGCCAGCTCACCAATCAAAAACACTGAAGCTTTCTTT.

The chain links TRBV5-1 to TRBJ2-3; 11 bases match TRBD2. CDR3 size: 16 residues. Per the germline V gene, CDR1 is SGHRS and CDR2 is YFSETQ. The V segment lost 0 bases and the J segment 5 bases; nucleotides outside the gene matches: 5. This CDR3 is CASSLVAGGPVDTQYF. The DNA of the CDR3 is TGCGCCAGCAGCTTGGTAGCGGGAGGGCCGGTAGATACGCAGTATTTT.

This sequence joins TRBV6-1 and TRBJ1-2; no clear D gene. Trimming removed 10 bases at V and 2 bases at J, with 20 bases between. The CDR3 is 15 residues long. Germline V CDR1 and CDR2: MNHNS, SASEGT. DNA for the CDR3: TGTGCCACCAAAGCCGGGAGTAGGGTGAACTATGGCTACACCTTC. Encoded protein: CATKAGSRVNYGYTF.

This clone was recorded once. J is TRBJ1-4 and V is TRBV18; the D is unclear. V was clipped by 3 bases and J by 3 bases, with 20 bases between them. The CDR3 covers 18 residues. Germline CDR1 is KGHSH and CDR2 is LQKENI. The CDR3 loop is CASSPTAAGVSANEKLFF. DNA for the CDR3: TGTGCCAGCTCACCTACAGCGGCAGGCGTGTCGGCTAATGAAAAACTGTTTTTT.